This T cell receptor beta chain was captured by sequencing in a study of cytomegalovirus exposure and HLA in healthy donors. Study context: Unique TCR beta sequences numbering around 110 million came from about 179 million T cells in an earlier analysis. General study results and limits: The authors listed 150 or so TCR beta chains as cytomegalovirus-associated. Earlier findings revealed that most TCR beta V segments proved productive either about 90% or about 30% of the time. HLA restriction was apparent for most CMV-associated TCR beta chains in a later analysis.

Use of 60 Vbeta and 13 Jbeta primers characterized the PCR. Using immunoSEQ multiplex PCR, the repertoire was profiled, and TCRdb retains in-frame clones only, with some absent. The sample has roughly 200,000 clones, about four fifths seen once. Regarding this clone: Its antigen is not identified.

Sample: PBMCs. This sequence originates from a female donor in good health and CMV-seronegative.

The CDR3 loop is CASSLRARSGRSGQETQYF. In DNA, the CDR3 is TGTGCCAGCAGTTTGCGCGCCCGTAGCGGGAGGTCGGGGCAAGAGACCCAGTACTTC. The chain joins TRBV28 to TRBJ2-5, with 10 bases that match TRBD2. J was trimmed by 2 bases and V by 3 bases; bases with no gene match: 15. Germline V gene sequence: CDR1 MDHEN, CDR2 SYDVKM. The CDR3 length is 19 residues.